This is a list of T cell receptor beta chains from one sample in a study of shared clonotypes between healthy human individuals. The repertoire was sequenced with immunoSEQ multiplex PCR; TCRdb's copy has only in-frame clones and lacks some. The data contain 600,000 to 800,000 clones, around 70% of them singletons. Sequencing was performed on memory CD4+ T cells sorted from blood. The receptors come from a woman aged 25 to 39 in good health. CDR3s include the opening cysteine and the closing phenylalanine or tryptophan. The D gene is left open where the match is weak.

V,J,D,length,CDR3
TRBV19,TRBJ2-1,TRBD2,14,CASSTLAVYNEQFF
TRBV2,TRBJ1-1,TRBD1,13,CARSQGAVTEAFF
TRBV11-2,TRBJ2-7,.,16,CASSSGKWQEPYEQYF
TRBV5-1,TRBJ2-1,.,15,CASSLDSNSYNEQFF
TRBV28,TRBJ2-7,.,13,CASLGSPSFEQYF
TRBV11-2,TRBJ2-7,.,13,CASSFPGVVEQYF
TRBV4-1,TRBJ1-1,TRBD1,16,CASSQAGTGGLTEAFF
TRBV6-1,TRBJ2-6,.,14,CASRKGAGANVLTF
TRBV19,TRBJ1-4,.,12,CASSPRGEKLFF
TRBV20-1,TRBJ1-1,TRBD1,11,CSAPDRAGAFF
TRBV7-8,TRBJ2-1,.,11,CASSLPGEQFF
TRBV7-2,TRBJ2-1,TRBD1,14,CASSRDSTYNEQFF
TRBV5-3,TRBJ2-1,TRBD2,17,CARSFVGGGLENNEQFF
TRBV11-2,TRBJ2-1,TRBD2,14,CASSLGTSVFQQFF
TRBV6-5,TRBJ2-1,TRBD2,11,CASRLAEEQFF
TRBV11-2,TRBJ1-1,TRBD1,16,CASSFGRRDSYTEAFF
TRBV28,TRBJ1-2,TRBD1,11,CANQGERGYTF
TRBV6-4,TRBJ1-2,TRBD1,15,CASSAGQGAGYGYTF
TRBV7-2,TRBJ2-3,.,15,CASSLVALVTDTQYF
TRBV29-1,TRBJ1-2,TRBD1,13,CSAPGQGNYGYTF
TRBV4-1,TRBJ2-2,.,15,CASSQDQGNTGELFF
TRBV18,TRBJ2-7,TRBD2,15,CASSPSRGSSYEQYF
TRBV20-1,TRBJ1-5,.,11,CSASGNQPQHF
TRBV27,TRBJ1-1,TRBD1,15,CASRPGQGADTEAFF
TRBV6-1,TRBJ2-7,TRBD2,14,CASDRTSGTYEQYF
TRBV28,TRBJ2-7,.,16,CASSPTGGVRSYEQYF
TRBV10-1,TRBJ2-2,.,15,CASSRDAANTGELFF
TRBV4-2,TRBJ2-1,TRBD2,16,CASSQEQLAGYNEQFF
TRBV28,TRBJ2-3,.,14,CASRDTGTTDTQYF
TRBV27,TRBJ2-7,TRBD1,15,CASSLRGQGANEQYF
TRBV19,TRBJ1-1,TRBD1,15,CASSSERDRGRRAFF
TRBV4-2,TRBJ2-2,.,15,CASSRDGKNTGELFF
TRBV5-1,TRBJ2-5,.,15,CASSLEGRSQETQYF
TRBV4-2,TRBJ2-5,.,16,CASSPLSDGARETQYF
TRBV7-9,TRBJ1-3,.,15,CASSLNPGSGNTIYF
TRBV19,TRBJ1-1,TRBD1,15,CASIDENRGNTEAFF
TRBV11-3,TRBJ1-1,.,14,CASSLNSVNTEAFF
TRBV20-1,TRBJ2-5,.,10,CSAVLRTQYF
TRBV5-1,TRBJ2-7,.,18,CASSLQTAGTSISYEQYF
TRBV5-1,TRBJ2-3,TRBD2,15,CASSTTSGSADTQYF
TRBV28,TRBJ1-2,TRBD1,14,CASRYEQGNYGYTF
TRBV5-5,TRBJ2-1,TRBD2,15,CASSSGLAEYNEQFF
TRBV19,TRBJ2-7,TRBD2,15,CASSIIVAGTYEQYF
TRBV5-1,TRBJ1-4,.,15,CASSLGVSLNEKLFF
TRBV27,TRBJ2-1,.,16,CASRGVGGITGNEQFF
TRBV2,TRBJ2-1,TRBD2,18,CASSETASGRGSYNEQFF
TRBV6-1,TRBJ1-1,.,12,CASSEVNTEAFF
TRBV9,TRBJ2-1,.,14,CASSVASVDNEQFF
TRBV29-1,TRBJ1-1,.,13,CSVAPDIVAEAFF
TRBV11-2,.,.,15,CASSPQLQSSYEQYF